This T cell receptor beta chain was identified during a study of T-cell memory formation after mild COVID-19. With V trimmed by 4 bases and J by 0 bases, 4 bases remained unmatched. This CDR3 spans 14 amino acids. From germline, CDR1 is SQVTM and CDR2 ANQGSEA. This clonotype appeared a few times. Each CDR3 protein gets one entry after TCRdb re-called the 5' RACE reads with MiXCR. The table lists 140,000 or so distinct CDR3 sequences, 15% to 20% of them singletons. Sequencing used PBMCs or a T cell subset sorted from them (not recorded which). This clonotype was obtained from an adult woman who had mild COVID-19 (a few samples of this study predate the infection). Cell type and time point are not known. The rearrangement links TRBV29-1 to TRBJ2-3; 7 bases are shared with TRBD2. The CDR3, as DNA: TGCAGCGTTGCAGCGGGGATGAGCACAGATACGCAGTATTTT. This sequence encodes CSVAAGMSTDTQYF.